These 26 T cell receptor beta chains originate from one sample sequenced in a study of T cell repertoires in cytomegalovirus infection. These receptors are not linked to any known antigen. TCRdb reprocessed the reads via MiXCR and lists one record per CDR3 protein. The sample shows roughly 920,000 distinct CDR3 sequences, approximately 30% of them seen only once. Sample: cultured CD8+ T cells from PBMCs, taken from culture after CMV antigen stimulation. The receptors shown here come from a human donor in good health (CMV status not recorded). Some clones in this sample may be carry-over from other donors' samples.

The table lists this clonotype with a few counts. This rearrangement joins TRBV27 to TRBJ1-5, with no clear D. V lost 4 bases and J 6 bases, leaving 13 bases between the germline ends. This CDR3 is built from 14 residues. The germline CDR1 and CDR2 sequences are MNHEY and SMNVEV (reference sequence). For the CDR3, the DNA is TGTGCCAGCAGTTCTGGCAGGATAAGTCAGCCCCAGCATTTT. As protein: CASSSGRISQPQHF.

The chain recombines TRBV7-9 with TRBJ1-1; tentative D call: TRBD1 (6 bases). Trimming left V 5 bases short and J 0 bases short, with 16 bases between. The CDR3 is 16 amino acids. Germline CDR1 reads SEHNR; CDR2 reads FQNEAQ (reference sequence). The CDR3 spells CASSTGRGDMNTEAFF. CDR3 nucleotide sequence: TGTGCCAGCAGCACAGGGAGGGGCGACATGAACACTGAAGCTTTCTTT.

The gene calls are TRBV2 and TRBJ2-3; possibly TRBD2 for D (7 bases). The CDR3 contains 13 residues. Germline V gene sequence: CDR1 SNHLY, CDR2 FYNNEI. The V and J ends lost 8 bases and 2 bases respectively, with 11 bases between them. Here the CDR3 reads CASGRGHTDTQYF. CDR3 sequence (DNA): TGTGCCAGCGGGCGGGGGCACACAGATACGCAGTATTTT.

This clonotype was seen more than once but under ten times. The chain links TRBV6-1 to TRBJ2-3; D not resolved. Germline V gene sequence: CDR1 MNHNS, CDR2 SASEGT. This CDR3 has 15 amino acids. Trimming removed 2 bases at V and 1 base at J, with 10 bases between. The CDR3 is CASSESGWGTDTQYF. The DNA of the CDR3 is TGTGCCAGCAGTGAATCGGGTTGGGGCACAGATACGCAGTATTTT.

The chain couples TRBV7-1 to TRBJ1-4, with no clear D. TRBV7-1 is given ORF status, its function remaining uncertain. V dropped 5 bases and J dropped 10 bases, with 20 bases sitting between them. CDR3 length equals 15 residues. For the CDR3, the DNA is TGTGCCAGCAGCGACCGGGCCCTAGAAAGGGTAAAACTGTTTTTT. Translation: CASSDRALERVKLFF.

This clonotype was recorded a few times. This chain uses TRBV19 with TRBJ2-1; no reliable D call. Germline V gene sequence: CDR1 LNHDA, CDR2 SQIVND (reference sequence). Trimming left V 3 bases short and J 2 bases short, with 11 bases between. The CDR3 spans 15 residues. The CDR3 DNA is TGTGCCAGTAGTATTACAGCTACGACCTACAATGAGCAGTTCTTC. Amino acid sequence: CASSITATTYNEQFF. The full variable domain, completed using reference TRBV19 and TRBJ2-1, is DGGITQSPKYLFRKEGQNVTLSCEQNLNHDAMYWYRQDPGQGLRLIYYSQIVNDFQKGDIAEGYSVSREKKESFPLTVTSAQKNPTAFYLCASSITATTYNEQFFGPGTRLTVL.

This clonotype was recorded a few times. The rearrangement uses TRBV10-3 and TRBJ1-6; TRBD1 matches at 7 bases. The CDR3 runs 20 residues. Germline V CDR1 and CDR2: ENHRY, SYGVKD. The trim removed 4 bases at V and 0 bases at J, leaving 15 bases unmatched. In nucleotides, the CDR3 is TGTGCCATCAGTGCAACGGCCACCGGGGGACAGAGCTCCTATAATTCACCCCTCCACTTT. Protein product: CAISATATGGQSSYNSPLHF.

This clonotype turned up a few times. The chain carries TRBV6-5 and TRBJ2-3; the D gene is possibly TRBD2 (6 bases). The CDR3 runs to 16 residues. CDR1 is MNHEY, CDR2 SVGAGI, per germline. V was clipped by 5 bases and J by 1 base, with 16 bases between them. The CDR3 DNA is TGTGCCAGCAGTCAACTAGCCGGCCCTGGCACAGATACGCAGTATTTT. Translating it yields CASSQLAGPGTDTQYF.

The genes are TRBV20-1 and TRBJ1-2; TRBD1 matches 8 bases. This CDR3 has 12 amino acids. The germline gives CDR1 DFQATT, CDR2 SNEGSKA (reference sequence). Trimming removed 5 bases from V and 4 bases from J; junction bases left unmatched: 3. CDR3 in amino acids: CSAFQGAYGYTF. For the CDR3, the DNA is TGCAGTGCTTTTCAGGGGGCCTATGGCTACACCTTC.

This clonotype was detected a few times. The chain links TRBV19 to TRBJ1-1, with D perhaps TRBD1 (5 bases). CDR3 length equals 14 residues. V shed 1 base and J shed 5 bases, with 11 bases lying between them. CDR1 LNHDA and CDR2 SQIVND come from the germline V gene (reference sequence). The CDR3 nucleotides are TGTGCCAGTAGTATAGGAGGGGCGCGAACTGAAGCTTTCTTT. Amino acid sequence: CASSIGGARTEAFF. Filled out from reference TRBV19 and TRBJ1-1, the complete variable domain reads DGGITQSPKYLFRKEGQNVTLSCEQNLNHDAMYWYRQDPGQGLRLIYYSQIVNDFQKGDIAEGYSVSREKKESFPLTVTSAQKNPTAFYLCASSIGGARTEAFFGQGTRLTVV.

This clonotype was seen more than once but under ten times. The chain has TRBV20-1 and TRBJ1-6; TRBD1 might be the D (6 bases). Germline V gene lookup returns CDR1 DFQATT and CDR2 SNEGSKA (reference sequence). The CDR3 length is 14 residues. Trimming removed 3 bases at V and 7 bases at J, with 13 bases between. CDR3 protein: CSASGGGRNSPLHF. Written as DNA, the CDR3 is TGCAGTGCTAGTGGGGGGGGGCGAAATTCACCCCTCCACTTT.

The genes are TRBV6-5 and TRBJ2-1; 10 nucleotides match TRBD2. Looked up from germline, CDR1 is MNHEY and CDR2 is SVGAGI. V lost 2 bases to trimming and J lost 0 bases; unmatched junction nucleotides: 4. The CDR3 is 17 residues long. CDR3 loop: CASSYTSGEDSYNEQFF. The CDR3, as DNA: TGTGCCAGCAGTTACACTAGCGGGGAGGACTCCTACAATGAGCAGTTCTTC.

Only a few counts were recorded for this clonotype. The genes are TRBV27 and TRBJ1-1; D gene uncertain. The CDR3 totals 13 residues. The V end was cut by 2 bases, the J end by 1 base, with 5 bases between. Germline CDR1 is MNHEY and CDR2 is SMNVEV (reference sequence). CDR3 loop: CASSLDWNTEAFF. The DNA for the CDR3 is TGTGCCAGCAGTTTAGACTGGAACACTGAAGCTTTCTTT.

Worth noting for this clonotype: One junction end does not reproduce the germline sequence, and a read error may be involved. The CDR3 sequence: CASGLSTNQHQHF. CDR3 nucleotides: TGTGCTAGTGGTTTATCGACTAATCAGCACCAGCATTTT. This chain uses TRBV12-5 with TRBJ1-5; D gene unclear. The CDR3 covers 13 residues. Germline V gives CDR1 LGHNT, CDR2 FRNRAP. The entire variable domain, with the rest obtained from reference TRBV12-5 and TRBJ1-5, is as follows: DARVTQTPRHKVTEMGQEVTMRCQPILGHNTVFWYRQTMMQGLELLAYFRNRAPLDDSGMPKDRFSAEMPDATLATLKIQPSEPRDSAVYFCASGLSTNQHQHFGDGTRLSIL.

The V and J genes are TRBV6-5 and TRBJ2-3, with 13 bases aligning to TRBD2. The V segment lost 6 bases and the J segment 2 bases; nucleotides outside the gene matches: 26. Germline CDR1 is MNHEY and CDR2 is SVGAGI. The CDR3 sequence is 23 residues long. The DNA of the CDR3 is TGTGCCAGCAGCCTGACCTCACGGGGGTTATCCGGGACTAGCGGGGACACCACAGATACGCAGTATTTT. Translation: CASSLTSRGLSGTSGDTTDTQYF.

This clonotype was observed a handful of times. The chain uses TRBV12-3 or TRBV12-4 and TRBJ2-3; 10 nucleotides match TRBD2. The CDR3 runs 13 residues. The CDR3 coding sequence is TGTGCTAGCGGGGGGCCGCCCACAGATACGCAGTATTTT. Its translation is CASGGPPTDTQYF.

A few counts support this clonotype. The J gene is TRBJ2-3, the V gene TRBV6-2 or TRBV6-3, with D perhaps TRBD1 (5 bases). The germline CDR1 and CDR2 sequences are MNHEY and SVGEGT. V was pared by 4 bases and J by 6 bases, with 17 bases between. The CDR3 spans 15 residues. The CDR3: CASSSRPGYEDTQYF. The DNA of the CDR3 is TGTGCCAGCAGTTCCCGACCAGGGTACGAGGATACGCAGTATTTT.

Only a few counts were recorded for this clonotype. The rearrangement links TRBV28 to TRBJ2-7, with TRBD2 matching 8 bases. This CDR3 spans 14 amino acids. Germline CDR1 reads MDHEN; CDR2 reads SYDVKM. V dropped 5 bases and J dropped 1; count of bases not matched to a gene: 4. The CDR3 region is CASSASSGSYEQYV. The CDR3 bases are TGTGCCAGCAGTGCCTCTAGCGGGTCCTACGAGCAGTACGTC.

The sample holds a few counts of this clonotype. The chain joins TRBV7-2 to TRBJ1-2; D is unresolved. CDR3 size: 14 residues. V lost 5 bases to trimming and J lost 2 bases, with 12 bases between them. Germline CDR1 is SGHTA and CDR2 is FQGNSA. The CDR3 sequence is CASSTPTRNYGYTF. Written as DNA, the CDR3 is TGTGCCAGCAGCACCCCGACAAGAAACTATGGCTACACCTTC.

The J gene is TRBJ2-7, the V gene TRBV7-2, with no clear D. Trimming removed 2 bases from V and 1 base from J, with 9 bases in between. The V gene's germline CDR1 is SGHTA and CDR2 FQGNSA. The CDR3 spans 14 residues. The CDR3 loop reads CASSLLVGSYEQYV. The CDR3 coding sequence is TGTGCCAGCAGCTTACTGGTCGGTTCCTACGAGCAGTACGTC.

This clonotype was counted only a few times. This chain joins TRBV4-2 and TRBJ2-5, with 13 bases that match TRBD2. Trimming at V came to 0 bases and at J to 0 bases, leaving 1 base not matched to a gene. Germline V gene lookup returns CDR1 LGHNA and CDR2 YNFKEQ. The CDR3 covers 17 residues. The DNA of the CDR3 is TGTGCCAGCAGCCAAGATGGGACTAGCGGGGACCAAGAGACCCAGTACTTC. Translation gives CASSQDGTSGDQETQYF.

This CDR3 is CASSFARSNQPQHF. The CDR3 region has the DNA TGTGCCAGCAGCTTCGCTAGAAGCAATCAGCCCCAGCATTTT. The chain links TRBV5-6 to TRBJ1-5, with unresolved D. The germline gives CDR1 SGHDT, CDR2 YYEEEE. The V end lost 2 bases, the J end lost 1 base, and 7 bases lay between the germline ends. The CDR3 has 14 residues.

This chain links TRBV5-4 with TRBJ1-2, with a weak D call TRBD1 (6 bases). The CDR3 runs to 13 residues. Trimming stripped 4 bases from V and 6 bases from J, with 13 bases between. Germline V gene data show CDR1 as SGHNT and CDR2 as YYREEE (reference sequence). CDR3 in amino acids: CASSPWGADGYTF. Here the CDR3 DNA reads TGTGCCAGCAGCCCCTGGGGGGCAGATGGCTACACCTTC.

The chain links TRBV28 to TRBJ2-2; unclear D gene. The CDR3 runs to 15 residues. V shed 3 bases and J shed 6 bases, with 14 bases lying between them. Germline V gene lookup returns CDR1 MDHEN and CDR2 SYDVKM. The CDR3 sequence: CASSFVLGFAGELFF. CDR3 DNA: TGTGCCAGCAGTTTTGTTCTGGGGTTTGCCGGGGAGCTGTTTTTT.

The chain combines TRBV6-5 with TRBJ1-1, with D hard to call. The CDR3 has 17 residues. The V gene's germline CDR1 is MNHEY and CDR2 SVGAGI. V gave up 0 bases and J gave up 4 bases, with 18 bases separating them. CDR3 bases: TGTGCCAGCAGTTACTCTGGATACAGCGTAGGGAGCACTGAAGCTTTCTTT. Amino acid sequence: CASSYSGYSVGSTEAFF.

CDR3 region: CASSFGPPTYGYTF. For the CDR3, the DNA is TGTGCCAGCAGTTTCGGACCTCCGACCTATGGCTACACCTTC. The rearrangement joins TRBV27 to TRBJ1-2; D gene unclear. V was shortened by 3 bases and J by 4 bases, with 12 bases between the two germline ends. Germline V gene sequence: CDR1 MNHEY, CDR2 SMNVEV (reference sequence). The CDR3 length is 14 residues.